This entry is about one T cell receptor beta chain. The antigen it binds to is not known. There are no base qualities to consult, and no much larger clone falls within one base. This specimen belongs to a study of cytomegalovirus exposure and HLA in healthy donors (dated by TCRdb to the late 2010s). Study-wide context: According to an earlier analysis of around 600 of the donors, some 180 million T cells yielded some 110 million unique TCR beta sequences and 276 Gb of sequence data. About 300 gigabases of sequencing data and tens of millions of unique TCR sequences were included in an early release covering several hundred HLA-typed donors. Of the 300 to 400 genotyped donors, about 80% fell in the genetic ancestry cluster associated with self-reported Caucasian donors. The study aimed to test whether signatures of past pathogen exposure could be identified by cataloging public T cell receptors. Using immunosequencing, the study profiled T cell repertoires from 640 or so subjects and related those repertoires to cytomegalovirus serostatus. Along with the roughly 610-subject first cohort, a separate validation cohort of 120 different subjects was used. To predict cytomegalovirus infection status, the study combined high-throughput TCR immunosequencing, statistical association of individual TCRs with disease status, and machine learning. A later analysis re-analyzed previously published TCR beta repertoires from approximately 670 donors and added high-resolution HLA genotyping to study TCR occurrence patterns. In the later analysis, no new phenotypic data were used to find candidate immune exposures; instead, reliance was placed on TCR beta sequences and their occurrence across donors. In an earlier analysis of about 590 of the donors, high-throughput TCR beta sequencing was used to judge whether each TCR beta V gene segment behaved as functional or pseudogenic. Donor age, sex, ethnicity and CMV serostatus were compiled alongside the repertoire data. A later genetic analysis took genome-wide SNP genotypes for about three fifths of the 666 donors and used that subset as a discovery cohort. Every repertoire in the discovery cohort had been generated on one and the same sequencing platform. HLA typing included class I and class II loci at four-digit resolution. The number of donors typed differed by locus, with 629-630 for A, B, C, DRB1 and DQB1, approximately 500 for DQA1, approximately 570 for DPA1, and over 400 for DPB1. Roughly 5 DR-DQ haplotypes were handled as single units for association and clustering, since linkage in the cohort was strong. Across about 370 genotyped donors of the cohort, an average of roughly 250,000 unique TCR beta nucleotide sequences per donor were sequenced, and 15% to 20% of those sequences were non-productive. General study outcomes and caveats: A cluster of highly shared sequence variants was judged likely to represent a technical artifact of the sequencing pipeline. Some IMGT-functional V segments, including TRBV6-2 and TRBV6-3, could not be distinguished by the 87-base-pair reads and were therefore excluded. This cohort had only TCR beta chains sequenced, and the lack of alpha or paired-chain data limited which features could be detected. A few of the identified cytomegalovirus-associated TCR beta chains were confirmed in vitro to be specific for cytomegalovirus antigens. Sequencing depth was assumed to be roughly uniform across donors in the presence/absence analyses, though that assumption may not hold. A later analysis found that HLA-associated TCR beta chains were more clonally expanded and had lower generation probabilities than equally common non-associated chains. An association between a missense DCLRE1C variant and V-gene and J-gene trimming of TCR beta chains was found in a later genetic analysis and replicated in an independent cohort. In the study, some 180 TCR beta chains were listed as associated with cytomegalovirus. Assigning TCR associations to individual alleles was difficult when HLA alleles, especially DR and DQ, strongly co-occurred. Correlated functional status among segregating V segments might reflect linkage disequilibrium, but an unknown experimental factor could not be ruled out. For the cohort, immune exposure information was limited to CMV serostatus. Because HLA typing was missing for some donors at each locus, association tests included only the typed subset. The authors suggested that the approach could potentially be generalized to other disease states and immunological phenotypes. Most TCR sequences were seen in very few donors, while some public TCRs were found in many individuals. A later analysis found that most CMV-associated TCR beta chains appeared HLA-restricted, with HLA associations seemingly driven largely by CMV exposure. The classifier was reported to diagnose cytomegalovirus status with high specificity and sensitivity in both the original and validation cohorts. Because counts were too low, under 20 rarely observed V segments, including chromosome 9 orphons, were left out of the earlier analysis of 587 of the donors. A further reported finding was that TCR beta sequences accurately predicted the HLA-A and HLA-B alleles for most subjects in the first cohort. Broadly in line with IMGT annotations, most TCR beta V segments showed up in productive rearrangements about 87% or about 30% of the time in an earlier analysis of 587 of the donors. Compared with the roughly 710-donor mean, donors in an Asian-associated ancestry cluster had fewer N-insertions in productive TCRs, according to a later genetic analysis. In a later analysis, the rate of TCR association differed among HLA loci, with DRB1 alleles having the most associated TCRs and HLA-C alleles having the fewest. A later analysis reported that several top co-occurrence clusters appeared linked to parvovirus B19, influenza, CMV and Epstein-Barr virus. At a false discovery rate of 0.05, a later analysis linked about 17,000 TCR beta sequences to specific HLA alleles.

Deletion took 5 bases off V and 7 bases off J, with a span of 8 bases between the germline ends. The CDR3 sequence holds 12 residues, the cysteine and phenylalanine included. The only DNA kept is the CDR3, 36 bases in frame from the first base. As encoded in the germline V gene, CDR1 is SGHVS while CDR2 is FQNEAQ. The library was generated by the immunoSEQ multiplex PCR assay. The multiplex PCR relied on a mix of 60 forward primers for TCR Vbeta segments and 13 reverse primers for TCR Jbeta segments. A multiplex PCR assay on genomic DNA amplified the CDR3 region of rearranged TCR beta genes. The amplified TCR beta libraries were sequenced on the Illumina HiSeq System as 87-base-pair reads. As for how the authors treated the data: A later analysis tallied 70 million to 100 million unique TCR beta chains across the 700 or so repertoires, and 10 million to 11 million of those chains were shared by two or more donors. Raw reads were error-corrected and collapsed into unique sequences by a nearest-neighbor algorithm in which closely related sequences were merged to remove PCR and sequencing errors. Alignment of CDR3 sequences to IMGT reference sequences was used to assign V, D and J gene segments. For a sequence to be retained, a match of at least six nucleotides to both a V gene segment and a J gene segment was required. A rearrangement counted as productive if the CDR3 had no stop codons and remained in frame with V and J, and every other rearrangement counted as non-productive. CDR3 was defined by IMGT convention, running from the second conserved V-encoded cysteine to the conserved J-encoded phenylalanine. Sequences without an unambiguous match to a single V gene segment were excluded from the earlier analysis of several hundred of the donors. In an earlier analysis of roughly 600 of the donors, a V segment was called functional when productive rearrangements were above 56.7%, and segregating when the standard deviation between donors exceeded 5%. A statistical classification framework was developed to diagnose cytomegalovirus status using the catalog of TCR beta chain sequences. In a later analysis, TCR nucleotide sequences were compared against IMGT/GENE-DB human TR gene sequences so that V and J genes could be assigned. Using the TCRdist pipeline, a later analysis assigned CDR3 sequences along with most-parsimonious VDJ recombination scenarios. A later analysis defined each TCR beta chain by its CDR3 amino acid sequence plus V-gene family, and excluded reads lacking a unique V-gene family. A later analysis removed several hundred highly shared, low-generation-probability nucleotide sequences to deal with suspected cross-contamination and a sequencing artifact. In a later analysis, a clonal expansion index was calculated for each public chain from normalized within-repertoire ranks of inferred template counts. In a later analysis, generation probabilities were computed using a VDJ recombination model fitted to out-of-frame rearrangements, and the results were checked against IGoR. Hypergeometric tests were used in a later analysis to score TCR-TCR, TCR-HLA and TCR-CMV co-occurrence, with a repertoire-size bias correction applied to the TCR pairs. In a later analysis, false discovery rates were estimated by permuting HLA or CMV assignments 20 times. In a later analysis, co-occurring TCRs were grouped using DBSCAN, and TCRdist sequence similarity was added for clustering within HLA-allele-positive subsets. Repertoires with fewer than 30,000 or more than 120,000 public chains were left out of co-occurrence clustering, as were five repertoires with anomalous nucleotide sharing. What TCRdb holds here is the immuneACCESS table cut down to in-frame rearrangements. Part of the clones is not present; checked against another copy, under half of the missing clones reflect an unresolved V gene, and the others are unexplained. V and J calls and clone size are as listed in that table; D and trimming were resolved from the DNA. Here the sample has 100,000 to 150,000 clones; about 83% occur a single time. Over 3% of the sample belongs to the ten largest clones.

The cohort comprised 550 to 700 healthy bone marrow donors. At the time of sampling, all cohort members were nominally healthy, though unrecorded immune exposures were likely present. The donor tested CMV seropositive, placing the donor among the 250 to 300 seropositive members of the cohort. A peripheral blood sample was provided by each donor, and peripheral blood mononuclear cells were used for TCR beta sequencing. The Qiagen DNeasy Blood Extraction Kit was used to extract genomic DNA from the blood cell samples. The rearranged chain carries TRBV7-8 and TRBJ2-2, with the D segment identity uncertain. The sequence was collected from a woman aged 40 to 50 in good health and CMV-seropositive. Sequences were obtained from PBMCs. The DNA reads TGTGCCAGCAGCCGACTCGACGGGGAGCTGTTTTTT. This gives the protein CASSRLDGELFF.